This TCR beta chain originates from a study of blood T cell repertoires in COVID-19. Study-wide background: Symptom resolution, clearance, or two negative PCRs marked the recovered donors of Cohort 3. Sites in the United States, Italy and Spain provided acute and convalescent COVID-19 samples.

The CDR3 is made up of 12 amino acids. The V end was cut by 7 bases, the J end by 7 bases, with 8 bases between. The germline gives CDR1 LNHDA, CDR2 SQIVND (reference sequence). Methods used by the authors: Quantification of nucleated cells was approximated via reference gene primer amplification. Clones were read by immunoSEQ multiplex PCR, and TCRdb kept only the in-frame ones, dropping some. V, J and clone size are taken as reported in that table, and D and trimming were inferred from the DNA itself. The table has 350,000 to 450,000 clones, 80% to 90% seen once; the top ten hold around 1.9%. This clonotype originated in a man aged 35 to 55 in a cohort exposed to, infected with or recovered from COVID-19 (not recorded which). Sequences were obtained from PBMCs or T cells enriched from blood (not recorded which). J is TRBJ1-6 and V is TRBV19; D remains unclear. The CDR3 DNA reads as TGTGCCAGTACAGTGGGCAATTCACCCCTCCACTTT. Its translation: CASTVGNSPLHF. Full variable domain (missing parts from reference TRBV19 and TRBJ1-6): DGGITQSPKYLFRKEGQNVTLSCEQNLNHDAMYWYRQDPGQGLRLIYYSQIVNDFQKGDIAEGYSVSREKKESFPLTVTSAQKNPTAFYLCASTVGNSPLHFGNGTRLTVT.